This entry lists 16 T cell receptor beta chains sequenced from one sample in a study of regulatory T cells in long-lasting Graves disease. Indicated time point: persistent/refractory GD, antithyroid drugs over 5 years with positive TRAb. Preparation of the TCR library used RNA extracted from PBMCs. Library construction for TCR beta used iRepertoire HTBI primers and Arm-PCR of CDR3 regions. TCRdb re-called the multiplex PCR reads through MiXCR, storing one row per CDR3 protein. The sample records approximately 440,000 distinct CDR3 sequences, about 25% being singletons. Sequences were derived from peripheral blood mononuclear cells (PBMCs), sampled when the disease was refractory, from a patient treated with antithyroid drugs. These receptors all come from a female donor with Graves disease.

This clonotype has at least ten counts. This rearrangement joins TRBV27 to TRBJ1-4, with TRBD1 as a possible D gene (5 bases). This CDR3 has 15 residues. The germline V and J ends were trimmed by 4 bases and 6 bases, with 15 bases remaining between them. Germline assignment: CDR1 MNHEY and CDR2 SMNVEV (reference sequence). CDR3 sequence (DNA): TGTGCCAGCAGTTCCTTAATGCAGGGTTATGAAAAACTGTTTTTT. Encoded protein: CASSSLMQGYEKLFF.

Ten or more counts support this clonotype. The chain combines TRBV28 with TRBJ1-2, with D uncertain. Between the trimmed V and J ends, which lost 7 bases and 3 bases, there was a span of 9 bases. The germline V gene has CDR1 MDHEN and CDR2 SYDVKM. This CDR3 has 12 amino acids. CDR3 nucleotide sequence: TGTGCCAGCACCCATCCGGACTATGGCTACACCTTC. Amino acid sequence: CASTHPDYGYTF.

This clonotype was picked up many times. The genes are TRBV2 and TRBJ1-4, with D tentatively TRBD1 (6 bases). Trimming removed 2 bases at V and 3 bases at J, with 10 bases between. This CDR3 has 15 residues. Germline assignment: CDR1 SNHLY and CDR2 FYNNEI. CDR3 DNA: TGTGCCAGCAGTGAATCGGGGGGCCCTAATGAAAAACTGTTTTTT. As protein: CASSESGGPNEKLFF. Variable domain in full (rest from reference TRBV2 and TRBJ1-4): EPEVTQTPSHQVTQMGQEVILRCVPISNHLYFYWYRQILGQKVEFLVSFYNNEISEKSEIFDDQFSVERPDGSNFTLKIRSTKLEDSAMYFCASSESGGPNEKLFFGSGTQLSVL.

This clonotype has a count of ten or more. CDR3 nucleotides: TGTGCCAGCAGTGAAGAGAGGGGATGGGGTGGCTACACCTTC. It translates to CASSEERGWGGYTF. The chain joins TRBV6-1 to TRBJ1-2; tentative D call: TRBD1 (5 bases). There are 14 residues in the CDR3. From germline, CDR1 is MNHNS and CDR2 SASEGT. Trimming took off 1 base at V and 7 bases at J, with 13 bases between the two ends.

This chain connects TRBV7-2 to TRBJ2-1, with 9 nucleotides matching TRBD2. V gave up 5 bases and J gave up 10 bases; unmatched junction bases: 18. The CDR3 is 17 amino acids. The germline V gene has CDR1 SGHTA and CDR2 FQGNSA. The CDR3 DNA reads as TGTGCCAGCAGCCCCTTTACTGGGCTAGCGGGGCACGGGGAGCAGTTCTTC. Translating it yields CASSPFTGLAGHGEQFF.

A few counts support this clonotype. The chain uses TRBV7-9 and TRBJ1-1, with 7 bases that match TRBD1. V shed 6 bases and J 0 bases; nucleotides not matched to a gene: 7. CDR3 size: 15 residues. Germline V gene sequence: CDR1 SEHNR, CDR2 FQNEAQ (reference sequence). CDR3: CASRGQPIMNTEAFF. CDR3 sequence (DNA): TGTGCCAGCAGGGGACAGCCGATTATGAACACTGAAGCTTTCTTT.

The chain couples TRBV6-1 to TRBJ2-7; D not certain. This CDR3 has 13 amino acids. The germline V gene has CDR1 MNHNS and CDR2 SASEGT. Trimming pared 5 bases from V and 2 bases from J, leaving 10 bases between. This chain's CDR3 is CASSMVAPYEQYF. Written as DNA, the CDR3 is TGTGCCAGCAGTATGGTCGCGCCCTACGAGCAGTACTTC.

The gene calls are TRBV18 and TRBJ1-4, with unresolved D. V shed 3 bases and J shed 3 bases, with 11 bases lying between them. There are 15 residues in the CDR3. The germline V gene encodes CDR1 KGHSH and CDR2 LQKENI. For the CDR3, the DNA is TGTGCCAGCTCACCGGGAAAGGGCGCTAATGAAAAACTGTTTTTT. This translates into CASSPGKGANEKLFF.

This clonotype was detected only a few times. A read error may explain this, as a much larger clone is one base away. The chain links TRBV10-3 to TRBJ1-1, with a tentative D call TRBD1 (5 bases). Germline CDR1 reads ENHRY; CDR2 reads SYGVKD. Trimming cost V 2 bases and J 4 bases, with 5 bases left between them. There are 12 residues in the CDR3. CDR3 in amino acids: CAISERGTEAFF. DNA of the CDR3: TGTGCCATCAGTGAGAGGGGCACTGAAGCTTTCTTT.

The rearrangement joins TRBV30 to TRBJ2-7, with 7 positions matching TRBD1. Germline CDR1 GTSNPN, CDR2 SVGIG (reference sequence). The J segment lost 2 bases and the V segment lost 8 bases, leaving 6 bases of the junction unmatched. The CDR3 is 12 amino acids. CDR3 amino acids: CATQGKTYEQYF. The CDR3 DNA reads TGTGCCACACAGGGGAAAACCTACGAGCAGTACTTC.

The V and J genes are TRBV18 and TRBJ1-2, with 9 bases identical to TRBD1. V was clipped by 4 bases and J by 0 bases; unmatched bases: 0. This CDR3 is 14 amino acids long. CDR1 is KGHSH and CDR2 is LQKENI in the germline V gene. This CDR3 is CASSHRGPNYGYTF. The CDR3 DNA sequence: TGTGCCAGCTCACACAGGGGGCCTAACTATGGCTACACCTTC.

This clonotype was counted once. A clone one base away is much larger, so this may be a read error. The genes are TRBV27 and TRBJ1-4; D gene uncertain. Germline CDR1 reads MNHEY; CDR2 reads SMNVEV (reference sequence). This CDR3 is 15 amino acids long. In nucleotides, the CDR3 is TGTGCCAGCAATTTATTCGGGACAACTAATGAAAAACTGTTTTTT. Amino acids: CASNLFGTTNEKLFF.

The chain combines TRBV20-1 with TRBJ2-1; the D gene could be TRBD1 or TRBD2 (5 bases each). V was shortened by 5 bases and J by 9 bases, with 20 bases between the two germline ends. This CDR3 has 14 amino acids. Per germline, CDR1 DFQATT and CDR2 SNEGSKA (reference sequence). CDR3 DNA: TGCAGTGCTTACCGGGACCCCAGGCAACCTGAGCAGTTCTTC. Translation: CSAYRDPRQPEQFF.

V usage is TRBV24-1 and J usage is TRBJ2-1; D is unclear. V gave up 4 bases and J gave up 4 bases, with 13 bases separating them. CDR3 length: 15 residues. Looked up from germline, CDR1 is KGHDR and CDR2 is SFDVKD. The CDR3 sequence: CATSEGRRRYNEQFF. CDR3 coding DNA: TGTGCCACCAGTGAGGGCCGTCGTAGATACAATGAGCAGTTCTTC.

V gene TRBV13 combines with J gene TRBJ2-7; TRBD2 is a possible D gene (6 bases). The CDR3 has 14 residues. V was clipped by 4 bases and J by 3 bases, with 13 bases between them. Per the germline V gene, CDR1 is PRHDT and CDR2 is FYEKMQ (reference sequence). CDR3: CASSSVGSGYEQYF. The DNA of the CDR3 is TGTGCCAGCAGCTCCGTCGGGAGTGGCTACGAGCAGTACTTC. The full variable domain, in which reference TRBV13 and TRBJ2-7 provide the parts outside the CDR3, is AAGVIQSPRHLIKEKRETATLKCYPIPRHDTVYWYQQGPGQDPQFLISFYEKMQSDKGSIPDRFSAQQFSDYHSELNMSSLELGDSALYFCASSSVGSGYEQYFGPGTRLTVT.

This chain uses TRBV15 with TRBJ2-5; D remains unclear. V was trimmed by 5 bases and J by 2 bases, leaving 9 bases between them. CDR1 and CDR2 (germline): LNHNV, YYDKDF (reference sequence). There are 13 residues in the CDR3. In nucleotides, the CDR3 is TGTGCCACCAGCGGAACAGAGCAAGAGACCCAGTACTTC. This encodes CATSGTEQETQYF.